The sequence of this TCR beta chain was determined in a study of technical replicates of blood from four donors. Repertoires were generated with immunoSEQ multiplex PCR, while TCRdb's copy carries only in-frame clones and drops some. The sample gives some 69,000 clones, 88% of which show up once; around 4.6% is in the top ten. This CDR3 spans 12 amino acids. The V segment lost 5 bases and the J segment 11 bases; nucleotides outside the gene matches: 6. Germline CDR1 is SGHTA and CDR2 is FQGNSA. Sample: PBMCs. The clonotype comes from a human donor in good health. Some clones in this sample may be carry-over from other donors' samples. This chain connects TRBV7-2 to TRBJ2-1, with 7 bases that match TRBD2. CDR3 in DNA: TGTGCCAGCAGCCTCGAAGCGGGAAAGCAGTTCTTC. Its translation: CASSLEAGKQFF.